These 15 T cell receptor beta chains were all obtained from the same sample, sequenced in a study of blood T cell repertoires in COVID-19. Sequenced by immunoSEQ multiplex PCR; TCRdb stores in-frame clones only, minus some. This repertoire shows about 180,000 clones, more than 75% found once; its top ten account for 8.4%. Sequencing was done on a sample of peripheral blood. These receptors were collected from a woman aged 65 to 85 with acute or convalescent COVID-19.

The chain uses TRBV20-1 and TRBJ2-7; D not certain. Germline CDR1 reads DFQATT; CDR2 reads SNEGSKA (reference sequence). Deletions cut 6 bases from V and 2 bases from J, with 8 bases between. The CDR3 extends over 11 amino acids. In DNA, the CDR3 is TGCAGTGCCGTATCGGCCTACGAGCAGTACTTC. Its protein product is CSAVSAYEQYF.

This clone came up once. CDR3 protein: CASSETMGQGTSPLHF. The CDR3 coding sequence is TGTGCCAGCAGTGAAACCATGGGACAGGGGACTTCACCCCTCCACTTT. This sequence joins TRBV2 and TRBJ1-6; 10 bases are a match to TRBD1. With 2 bases clipped from V and 9 bases from J, the junction kept 7 bases outside the gene matches. CDR1 SNHLY and CDR2 FYNNEI come from the germline V gene. This CDR3 is 16 amino acids long.

V usage is TRBV7-2 and J usage is TRBJ2-5; TRBD2 might be the D (6 bases). Trimming removed 5 bases from V and 5 bases from J, with 18 bases in between. CDR1 SGHTA and CDR2 FQGNSA come from the germline V gene. The CDR3 has 15 residues. In nucleotides, the CDR3 is TGTGCCAGCAGCCCCGGCTGGGGCGGGACGGAGACCCAGTACTTC. This gives the protein CASSPGWGGTETQYF.

The chain carries TRBV19 and TRBJ1-6, with a weak D call TRBD1 (5 bases). Germline values: CDR1 LNHDA, CDR2 SQIVND (reference sequence). The CDR3 totals 14 residues. Trimming shortened V by 5 bases and J by 12 bases, and 17 bases separated the two germline ends. CDR3 amino acids: CASSVDRANQPLHF. CDR3 DNA: TGTGCCAGTAGTGTTGACAGAGCGAACCAACCCCTCCACTTT.

The rearrangement uses TRBV3-1 (or the pseudogene TRBV3-2) and TRBJ1-1; 10 nucleotides agree with TRBD1. CDR3 length: 15 residues. The J segment lost 0 bases and the V segment lost 4 bases, leaving 2 bases of the junction unmatched. The germline V gene encodes CDR1 LGHDT and CDR2 YNNKEL (reference sequence). This CDR3 reads CASSRDRGVNTEAFF. CDR3 coding DNA: TGTGCCAGCAGCCGGGACAGGGGTGTGAACACTGAAGCTTTCTTT.

The gene calls are TRBV5-4 and TRBJ2-2; 8 bases align to TRBD2. This CDR3 contains 17 residues. The V gene's germline CDR1 is SGHNT and CDR2 YYREEE (reference sequence). J gave up 6 bases and V 1 base, and 11 bases lay outside the gene matches. The CDR3 spells CASSLSYYWRGAGELFF. The CDR3 nucleotides are TGTGCCAGCAGCTTGAGTTATTATTGGCGGGGGGCCGGGGAGCTGTTTTTT.

J is TRBJ2-6 and V is TRBV5-8, with D tentatively TRBD2 (6 bases). Per germline, CDR1 SGHTS and CDR2 YDEGEE. V lost 7 bases and J 2 bases, leaving 13 bases between the germline ends. The CDR3 is 15 amino acids. The CDR3 DNA is TGTGCCAGCTGCTGGGGGGTTACTGGGGCCAACGTCCTGACTTTC. Its translation is CASCWGVTGANVLTF.

The chain combines TRBV4-3 with TRBJ1-1; a weak D match, TRBD1 (6 bases). The germline CDR1 and CDR2 sequences are LGHNA and YSLEER. The CDR3 totals 16 residues. Trimming shortened V by 0 bases and J by 5 bases, and 16 bases separated the two germline ends. CDR3 in DNA: TGCGCCAGCAGCCAAGACCTCAGGGGTACGGTAACTGAAGCTTTCTTT. Its translation is CASSQDLRGTVTEAFF.

The chain carries TRBV10-3 and TRBJ2-7; D is perhaps TRBD1 (6 bases). CDR3 length: 11 residues. V lost 3 bases to trimming and J lost 7 bases, with 7 bases between them. The germline gives CDR1 ENHRY, CDR2 SYGVKD. CDR3 bases: TGTGCCATCAGTGAAGACAGGGAGCAGTACTTC. It yields the protein CAISEDREQYF.

The rearrangement links TRBV3-1 (or the pseudogene TRBV3-2) to TRBJ2-5; 8 nucleotides match TRBD2. The ends lost 4 bases at V and 0 bases at J; junction bases unmatched: 1. This CDR3 is built from 14 residues. Looked up from germline, CDR1 is LGHDT and CDR2 is YNNKEL (reference sequence). CDR3 sequence: CASSPGGYQETQYF. The CDR3 coding sequence is TGTGCCAGCAGCCCGGGAGGGTACCAAGAGACCCAGTACTTC.

This clone was counted only a few times. V usage is TRBV4-3 and J usage is TRBJ2-3; a weak D match, TRBD2 (6 bases). Trimming cost V 0 bases and J 5 bases, with 18 bases left between them. This CDR3 is 17 amino acids long. Germline values: CDR1 LGHNA, CDR2 YSLEER. The CDR3 is CASSQDPPGRRKDTQYF. CDR3 coding DNA: TGCGCCAGCAGCCAAGATCCGCCGGGGAGGAGAAAAGATACGCAGTATTTT.

This chain uses TRBV19 with TRBJ1-3; D unresolved. Trimming left V 10 bases short and J 2 bases short, with 9 bases between. Germline lookup yields CDR1 LNHDA and CDR2 SQIVND (reference sequence). CDR3 length equals 12 residues. Here the CDR3 DNA reads TGTGCCACCTCCCTCGCTGGAAACACCATATATTTT. Amino acid sequence: CATSLAGNTIYF. The full variable domain, completed using reference TRBV19 and TRBJ1-3, is DGGITQSPKYLFRKEGQNVTLSCEQNLNHDAMYWYRQDPGQGLRLIYYSQIVNDFQKGDIAEGYSVSREKKESFPLTVTSAQKNPTAFYLCATSLAGNTIYFGEGSWLTVV.

This clone was seen just once. The rearrangement links TRBV5-1 to TRBJ1-1; a weak D match, TRBD1 (5 bases). The germline gives CDR1 SGHRS, CDR2 YFSETQ. This CDR3 has 15 residues. V shed 0 bases and J shed 4 bases, with 13 bases lying between them. The CDR3 loop reads CASSLGVRGGTEAFF. The CDR3 coding sequence is TGCGCCAGCAGCTTGGGGGTAAGGGGTGGCACTGAAGCTTTCTTT.

This clone appeared once. The V call is TRBV19, the J call TRBJ2-1; 9 bases agree with TRBD2. Germline V gene lookup returns CDR1 LNHDA and CDR2 SQIVND (reference sequence). The trim removed 9 bases at V and 5 bases at J, leaving 8 bases unmatched. The CDR3 is 14 residues long. CDR3 sequence (DNA): TGTGCCAGCACAAGCGGGAGGTCAAACAATGAGCAGTTCTTC. Protein product: CASTSGRSNNEQFF.

Notes on this clone: Other DNA sequences in this specimen translate into the identical CDR3. The chain couples TRBV7-2 to TRBJ2-7, with 9 nucleotides matching TRBD2. V trimming: 2 bases; J trimming: 0 bases; junction bases outside the gene matches: 2. Per germline, CDR1 SGHTA and CDR2 FQGNSA. The CDR3 totals 15 residues. This CDR3 reads CASSLISGSSYEQYF. CDR3 nucleotides: TGTGCCAGCAGCTTAATTAGCGGGAGCTCCTACGAGCAGTACTTC.